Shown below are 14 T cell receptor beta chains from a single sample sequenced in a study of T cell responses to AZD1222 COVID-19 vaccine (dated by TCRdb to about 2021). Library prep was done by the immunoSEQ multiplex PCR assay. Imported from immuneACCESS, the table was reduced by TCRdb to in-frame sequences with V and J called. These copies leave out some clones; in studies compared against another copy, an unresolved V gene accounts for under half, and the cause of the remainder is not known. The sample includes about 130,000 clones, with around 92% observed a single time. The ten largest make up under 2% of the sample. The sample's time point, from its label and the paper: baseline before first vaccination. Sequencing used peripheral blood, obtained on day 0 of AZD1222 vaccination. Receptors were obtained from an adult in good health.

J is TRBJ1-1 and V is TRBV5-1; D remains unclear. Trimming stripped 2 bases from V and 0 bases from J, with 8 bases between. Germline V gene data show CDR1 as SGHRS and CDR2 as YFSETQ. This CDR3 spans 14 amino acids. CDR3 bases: TGCGCCAGCAGCTTACGGACGGTGAACACTGAAGCTTTCTTT. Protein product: CASSLRTVNTEAFF. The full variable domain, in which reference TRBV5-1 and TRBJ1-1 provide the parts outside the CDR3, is KAGVTQTPRYLIKTRGQQVTLSCSPISGHRSVSWYQQTPGQGLQFLFEYFSETQRNKGNFPGRFSGRQFSNSRSEMNVSTLELGDSALYLCASSLRTVNTEAFFGQGTRLTVV.

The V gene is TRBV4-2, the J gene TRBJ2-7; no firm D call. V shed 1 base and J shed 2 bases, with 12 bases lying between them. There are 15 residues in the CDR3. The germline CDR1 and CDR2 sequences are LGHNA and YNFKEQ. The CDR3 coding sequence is TGTGCCAGCAGCCAAGTAGTGGACCGAGCCTACGAGCAGTACTTC. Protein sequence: CASSQVVDRAYEQYF.

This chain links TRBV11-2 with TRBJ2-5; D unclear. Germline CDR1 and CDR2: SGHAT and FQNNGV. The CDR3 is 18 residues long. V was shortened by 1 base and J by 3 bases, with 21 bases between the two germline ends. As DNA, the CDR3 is TGTGCCAGCAGCTTAGGTCTGCTTCCAGCTGAAAAAAAAGAGACCCAGTACTTC. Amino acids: CASSLGLLPAEKKETQYF.

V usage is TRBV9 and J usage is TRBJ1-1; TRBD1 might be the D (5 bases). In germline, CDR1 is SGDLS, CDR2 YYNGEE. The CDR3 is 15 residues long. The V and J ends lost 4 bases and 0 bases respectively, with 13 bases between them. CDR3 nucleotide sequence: TGTGCCAGCAGCCCGCAGGGCCAGTTGAACACTGAAGCTTTCTTT. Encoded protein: CASSPQGQLNTEAFF. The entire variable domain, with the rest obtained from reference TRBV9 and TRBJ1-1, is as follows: DSGVTQTPKHLITATGQRVTLRCSPRSGDLSVYWYQQSLDQGLQFLIQYYNGEERAKGNILERFSAQQFPDLHSELNLSSLELGDSALYFCASSPQGQLNTEAFFGQGTRLTVV.

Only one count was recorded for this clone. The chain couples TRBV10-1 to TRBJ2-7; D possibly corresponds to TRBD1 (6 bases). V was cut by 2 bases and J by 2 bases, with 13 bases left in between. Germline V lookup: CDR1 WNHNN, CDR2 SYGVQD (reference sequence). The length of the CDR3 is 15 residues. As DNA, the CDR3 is TGCGCCAGCAGTGAGATGGGGGCAGAAACCTACGAGCAGTACTTC. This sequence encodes CASSEMGAETYEQYF.

The CDR3 region is CASSGGANYGYTF. As DNA, the CDR3 is TGTGCCAGCAGTGGAGGCGCTAACTATGGCTACACCTTC. The chain joins TRBV2 to TRBJ1-2; D not certain. The V end was cut by 4 bases, the J end by 0 bases, with 6 bases between. This CDR3 spans 13 amino acids. The germline gives CDR1 SNHLY, CDR2 FYNNEI.

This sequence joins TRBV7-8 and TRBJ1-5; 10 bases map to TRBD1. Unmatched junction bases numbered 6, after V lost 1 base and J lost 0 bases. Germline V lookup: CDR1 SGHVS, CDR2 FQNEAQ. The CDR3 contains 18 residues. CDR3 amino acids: CASSLVTGGVYSNQPQHF. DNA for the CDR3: TGTGCCAGCAGCTTAGTGACAGGGGGCGTCTATAGCAATCAGCCCCAGCATTTT.

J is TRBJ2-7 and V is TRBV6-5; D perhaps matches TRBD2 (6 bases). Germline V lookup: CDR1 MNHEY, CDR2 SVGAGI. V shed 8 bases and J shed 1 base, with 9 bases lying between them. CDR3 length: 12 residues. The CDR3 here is CASSGDSYEQYF. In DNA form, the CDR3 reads TGTGCCAGCTCGGGGGATTCCTACGAGCAGTACTTC.

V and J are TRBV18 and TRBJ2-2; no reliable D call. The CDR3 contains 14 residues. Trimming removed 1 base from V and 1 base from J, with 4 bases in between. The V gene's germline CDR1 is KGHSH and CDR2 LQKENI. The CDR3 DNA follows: TGTGCCAGCTCACCACGGATGAACACCGGGGAGCTGTTTTTT. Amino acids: CASSPRMNTGELFF.

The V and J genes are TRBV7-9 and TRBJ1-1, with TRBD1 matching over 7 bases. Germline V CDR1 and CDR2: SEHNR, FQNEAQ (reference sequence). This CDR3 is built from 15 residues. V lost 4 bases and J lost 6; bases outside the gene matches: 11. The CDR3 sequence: CASSSSYRGDAEAFF. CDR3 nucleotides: TGTGCCAGCAGCTCGTCCTACAGGGGAGATGCTGAAGCTTTCTTT.

CDR3 amino acids: CATSDLKGQKVYEQYF. CDR3 sequence (DNA): TGTGCCACCAGTGATTTGAAGGGACAGAAAGTCTACGAGCAGTACTTC. The chain couples TRBV24-1 to TRBJ2-7, with 7 bases that match TRBD1. CDR1 is KGHDR and CDR2 is SFDVKD in the germline V gene. J was trimmed by 3 bases and V by 0 bases; bases with no gene match: 7. The CDR3 consists of 16 residues.

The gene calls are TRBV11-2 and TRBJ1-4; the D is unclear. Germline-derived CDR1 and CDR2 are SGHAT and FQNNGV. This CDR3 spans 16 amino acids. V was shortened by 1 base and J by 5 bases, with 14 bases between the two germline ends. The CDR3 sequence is CASSLGRGRRNEKLFF. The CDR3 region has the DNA TGTGCCAGCAGCTTAGGTCGTGGTAGGCGAAATGAAAAACTGTTTTTT.

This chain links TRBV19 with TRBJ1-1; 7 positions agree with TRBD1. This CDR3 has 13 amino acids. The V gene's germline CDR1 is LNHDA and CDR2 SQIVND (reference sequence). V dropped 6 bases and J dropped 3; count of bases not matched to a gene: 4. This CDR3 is CASRMGTDTEAFF. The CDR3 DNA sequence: TGTGCCAGTAGGATGGGGACAGACACTGAAGCTTTCTTT.

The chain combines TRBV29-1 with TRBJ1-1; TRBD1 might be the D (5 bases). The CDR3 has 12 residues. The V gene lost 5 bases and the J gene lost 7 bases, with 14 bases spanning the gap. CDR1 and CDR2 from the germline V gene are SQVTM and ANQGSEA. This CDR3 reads CSVRVDRVEAFF. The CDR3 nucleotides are TGCAGCGTTAGGGTTGACAGAGTTGAAGCTTTCTTT. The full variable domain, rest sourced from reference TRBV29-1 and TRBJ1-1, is SAVISQKPSRDICQRGTSLTIQCQVDSQVTMMFWYRQQPGQSLTLIATANQGSEATYESGFVIDKFPISRPNLTFSTLTVSNMSPEDSSIYLCSVRVDRVEAFFGQGTRLTVV.